Following are 30 T cell receptor beta chains from one sample sequenced in a study of blood T cell repertoires in COVID-19. Sequencing used immunoSEQ multiplex PCR; TCRdb keeps in-frame clones, though not all of them. The data contain about 230,000 clones, 85% to 90% of them singletons. The sample comprised peripheral blood. The receptors originated from a man in his forties or fifties with COVID-19, enrolled during active disease.

The chain links TRBV18 to TRBJ1-2; TRBD1 might be the D (5 bases). Deletions cut 3 bases from V and 5 bases from J, with 25 bases between. The CDR3 sequence is 18 residues long. Germline CDR1 is KGHSH and CDR2 is LQKENI. CDR3: CASSPLVLAGPRYYGYTF. CDR3 nucleotides: TGTGCCAGCTCACCCCTGGTCCTGGCGGGGCCGAGGTATTATGGCTACACCTTC.

The chain combines TRBV10-3 with TRBJ2-3; perhaps TRBD2 as D (5 bases). Germline V gene lookup returns CDR1 ENHRY and CDR2 SYGVKD. The CDR3 is 13 residues long. V was cut by 0 bases and J by 13 bases, with 14 bases left in between. The CDR3: CAISESRDHTEYF. In nucleotides, the CDR3 is TGTGCCATCAGTGAGTCGAGGGATCACACGGAGTATTTT.

The chain uses TRBV11-2 and TRBJ1-4; 8 bases map to TRBD1. CDR3 length equals 14 residues. V gave up 5 bases and J gave up 8 bases; unmatched junction bases: 7. The germline CDR1 and CDR2 sequences are SGHAT and FQNNGV. The DNA of the CDR3 is TGTGCCAGCAGCCTCGGACAGGGAGAGGAAAAACTGTTTTTT. Residues: CASSLGQGEEKLFF.

The chain employs TRBV9 and TRBJ2-2; 7 bases match TRBD1. The trim removed 3 bases at V and 2 bases at J, leaving 7 bases unmatched. CDR3 length equals 16 residues. Germline loops: CDR1 SGDLS, CDR2 YYNGEE. CDR3 coding DNA: TGTGCCAGCAGCGCCCCGACAGGGATAAACACCGGGGAGCTGTTTTTT. It encodes CASSAPTGINTGELFF.

This clone turned up a few times. J is TRBJ1-2 and V is TRBV2; TRBD1 might be the D (6 bases). Per the germline V gene, CDR1 is SNHLY and CDR2 is FYNNEI. The CDR3 is made up of 16 amino acids. Trimming took off 6 bases at V and 6 bases at J, with 23 bases between the two ends. CDR3: CASSPGTTGNWHGYTF. CDR3 DNA sequence: TGTGCCAGCAGCCCTGGGACCACAGGGAATTGGCATGGCTACACCTTC.

This clone occurred a few times. The chain combines TRBV13 with TRBJ2-1, with 11 nucleotides matching TRBD2. The V and J ends lost 0 bases and 12 bases, in that order; junction bases with no gene match: 1. From germline, CDR1 is PRHDT and CDR2 FYEKMQ (reference sequence). This CDR3 is 13 amino acids long. This CDR3 reads CASSLGLAGGQFF. CDR3 coding DNA: TGTGCCAGCAGCTTAGGTCTAGCGGGGGGGCAGTTCTTC.

The chain couples TRBV7-6 to TRBJ2-2; TRBD1 is a possible D gene (5 bases). This CDR3 spans 13 amino acids. Germline-derived CDR1 and CDR2 are SGHVS and FNYEAQ. V was pared by 5 bases and J by 5 bases, with 9 bases between. The CDR3, as DNA: TGTGCCAGCAGCCCCAGGGTGACCGGGGAGCTGTTTTTT. This gives the protein CASSPRVTGELFF. Drawing the rest from reference TRBV7-6 and TRBJ2-2, the complete variable domain is GAGVSQSPRYKVTKRGQDVALRCDPISGHVSLYWYRQALGQGPEFLTYFNYEAQQDKSGLPNDRFSAERPEGSISTLTIQRTEQRDSAMYRCASSPRVTGELFFGEGSRLTVL.

The chain carries TRBV5-1 and TRBJ2-1; TRBD2 agrees at 8 bases. The CDR3 covers 15 residues. V gave up 4 bases and J gave up 4 bases; unmatched junction bases: 7. Germline CDR1 SGHRS, CDR2 YFSETQ. DNA of the CDR3: TGCGCCAGCAGCGAAACTAGCGGAGAGTACAATGAGCAGTTCTTC. It codes for CASSETSGEYNEQFF.

The gene calls are TRBV21-1 and TRBJ2-7; the table names TRBD2, a call not compared with the DNA. TRBV21-1 counts as a pseudogene. The CDR3 covers 21 residues. CDR3 residues: CASSKRRLRLAGGLPRGEQYF. CDR3 DNA: TGTGCCAGCAGCAAAAGACGTCTGCGACTAGCGGGAGGTCTGCCGAGGGGCGAGCAGTACTTC.

The chain is built from TRBV4-2 and TRBJ2-2; the match to TRBD1 covers 7 bases. V was pared by 4 bases and J by 3 bases, with 14 bases of the junction left unmatched. The CDR3 extends over 18 amino acids. Germline CDR1 is LGHNA and CDR2 is YNFKEQ. The CDR3 sequence: CASSPHLSTGAYTGELFF. CDR3 nucleotide sequence: TGTGCCAGCAGCCCCCACCTTAGCACAGGGGCCTACACCGGGGAGCTGTTTTTT.

This clone has only one observation. This sequence joins TRBV15 and TRBJ2-7; perhaps TRBD2 as D (5 bases). Trimming pared 1 base from V and 6 bases from J, leaving 16 bases between. Germline CDR1 and CDR2: LNHNV and YYDKDF (reference sequence). The CDR3 spans 15 residues. CDR3: CATSRVATPYREQYF. In DNA, the CDR3 is TGTGCCACCAGCAGAGTAGCGACTCCCTATCGCGAGCAGTACTTC.

This clone was found once. The chain recombines TRBV19 with TRBJ2-7; 10 bases line up with TRBD1. Germline CDR1 reads LNHDA; CDR2 reads SQIVND (reference sequence). This CDR3 region has 15 residues. V shed 3 bases, J shed 2 bases, and the junction held 4 bases outside the gene matches. CDR3 in amino acids: CASSIGQGVAYEQYF. The CDR3 DNA reads TGTGCCAGTAGTATCGGACAGGGGGTCGCCTACGAGCAGTACTTC.

This chain joins TRBV27 and TRBJ2-3, with 8 nucleotides matching TRBD1. CDR1 MNHEY and CDR2 SMNVEV come from the germline V gene (reference sequence). The CDR3 has 13 residues. J gave up 10 bases and V 6 bases, and 9 bases lay outside the gene matches. Written as DNA, the CDR3 is TGTGCCAGCAGCCGAGAGACGGACAGGGCGCAGTATTTT. It codes for CASSRETDRAQYF.

The chain uses TRBV5-1 and TRBJ2-7; 7 bases map to TRBD2. Germline V gene lookup returns CDR1 SGHRS and CDR2 YFSETQ. The CDR3 extends over 13 amino acids. The V and J ends lost 4 bases and 5 bases, in that order; junction bases with no gene match: 6. DNA for the CDR3: TGCGCCAGCAGCCTGGGAGGGGAGGACGAGCAGTACTTC. The encoded protein is CASSLGGEDEQYF.

The rearrangement links TRBV6-2 or TRBV6-3 to TRBJ2-7; TRBD1 matches 7 bases. This CDR3 has 14 amino acids. Germline CDR1 and CDR2: MNHEY and SVGEGT. V gave up 6 bases and J gave up 3 bases; unmatched junction bases: 8. This chain's CDR3 is CASSRVGQNYEQYF. The CDR3 DNA reads TGTGCCAGCAGCCGCGTGGGACAGAACTACGAGCAGTACTTC.

This chain joins TRBV5-4 and TRBJ2-7; D might be TRBD1 (6 bases). CDR3 length: 13 amino acids. In germline, CDR1 is SGHNT, CDR2 YYREEE (reference sequence). With 1 base removed from V and 2 bases from J, the gap between germline ends came to 7 bases. CDR3 amino acids: CASSLQGTYEQYF. The CDR3, as DNA: TGTGCCAGCAGCTTGCAGGGGACCTACGAGCAGTACTTC. The variable domain in full, with the rest retrieved from reference TRBV5-4 and TRBJ2-7, is ETGVTQSPTHLIKTRGQQVTLRCSSQSGHNTVSWYQQALGQGPQFIFQYYREEENGRGNFPPRFSGLQFPNYSSELNVNALELDDSALYLCASSLQGTYEQYFGPGTRLTVT.

The V gene is TRBV9, the J gene TRBJ1-6; the D is unclear. The V gene lost 6 bases and the J gene lost 6 bases, with 16 bases spanning the gap. Per germline, CDR1 SGDLS and CDR2 YYNGEE. CDR3 length: 15 residues. The CDR3 coding sequence is TGTGCCAGCAAAGGAGGAGGGCAGCCTAATTCACCCCTCCACTTT. This gives the protein CASKGGGQPNSPLHF.

V is TRBV7-9 and J is TRBJ2-2, with 8 bases aligning to TRBD1. V shed 5 bases and J 0 bases; nucleotides not matched to a gene: 14. The germline V gene encodes CDR1 SEHNR and CDR2 FQNEAQ (reference sequence). The CDR3 extends over 19 amino acids. The CDR3 is CASSILGRTGSSNTGELFF. The CDR3 DNA reads TGTGCCAGCAGCATCCTAGGCCGGACAGGGTCCTCGAACACCGGGGAGCTGTTTTTT.

The chain recombines TRBV4-2 with TRBJ1-2, with D unresolved. CDR3 size: 19 residues. Deletions cut 0 bases from V and 4 bases from J, with 24 bases between. Germline V gene sequence: CDR1 LGHNA, CDR2 YNFKEQ. The CDR3 DNA is TGTGCCAGCAGCCAAGATTCAGATTTGCAGGTTATTTATACCTATGGCTACACCTTC. It encodes CASSQDSDLQVIYTYGYTF.

The chain links TRBV2 to TRBJ1-6; 9 bases align to TRBD1. The CDR3 runs 13 residues. Trimming at V came to 8 bases and at J to 8 bases, leaving 4 bases not matched to a gene. Germline assignment: CDR1 SNHLY and CDR2 FYNNEI. CDR3 residues: CASHRGLDSPLHF. DNA for the CDR3: TGTGCCAGCCACAGGGGGCTCGATTCACCCCTCCACTTT.

This chain connects TRBV4-3 to TRBJ2-1; 8 bases agree with TRBD1. Losses at the gene ends were 3 bases for V and 7 bases for J; bases not matched to a gene: 8. The CDR3 is made up of 15 amino acids. From germline, CDR1 is LGHNA and CDR2 YSLEER. The CDR3 nucleotides are TGCGCCAGCAGCCAGAACAGGGGGGTAGGGAATGAGCAGTTCTTC. This gives the protein CASSQNRGVGNEQFF.

This chain links TRBV6-5 with TRBJ1-1; 7 positions agree with TRBD1. This CDR3 region has 14 residues. Germline V gives CDR1 MNHEY, CDR2 SVGAGI. Trimming at V came to 5 bases and at J to 5 bases, leaving 8 bases not matched to a gene. The CDR3 here is CASSKTGVGTEAFF. The CDR3 nucleotides read TGTGCCAGCAGTAAAACAGGGGTTGGGACTGAAGCTTTCTTT.

This chain joins TRBV5-6 and TRBJ1-3; TRBD1 agrees at 7 bases. This CDR3 comprises 14 residues. V lost 0 bases to trimming and J lost 7 bases; unmatched junction nucleotides: 4. Germline V lookup: CDR1 SGHDT, CDR2 YYEEEE. The CDR3 DNA is TGTGCCAGCAGCTTGGGGGGACAGAAGAACACCATATATTTT. This encodes CASSLGGQKNTIYF.

This chain uses TRBV5-1 with TRBJ1-2; TRBD1 matches 11 bases. Germline loops: CDR1 SGHRS, CDR2 YFSETQ. The ends lost 0 bases at V and 6 bases at J; junction bases unmatched: 4. This CDR3 has 15 residues. The CDR3 sequence: CASSLAGQGADGYTF. Here the CDR3 DNA reads TGCGCCAGCAGCTTGGCCGGACAGGGGGCCGATGGCTACACCTTC.

The J gene is TRBJ1-5, the V gene TRBV11-2; D is unresolved. This CDR3 has 14 residues. Trimming took off 2 bases at V and 5 bases at J, with 10 bases between the two ends. CDR1 is SGHAT and CDR2 is FQNNGV in the germline V gene. As DNA, the CDR3 is TGTGCCAGCAGCTTAAGAATCGGGGATCAGCCCCAGCATTTT. It encodes CASSLRIGDQPQHF. Complete variable domain (other parts from reference TRBV11-2 and TRBJ1-5): EAGVAQSPRYKIIEKRQSVAFWCNPISGHATLYWYQQILGQGPKLLIQFQNNGVVDDSQLPKDRFSAERLKGVDSTLKIQPAKLEDSAVYLCASSLRIGDQPQHFGDGTRLSIL.

This chain links TRBV7-2 with TRBJ1-2, with 9 bases that match TRBD1. The length of the CDR3 is 15 residues. With V trimmed by 4 bases and J by 6 bases, 9 bases remained unmatched. The germline V gene has CDR1 SGHTA and CDR2 FQGNSA. The CDR3 sequence: CASSWTGEMPNGYTF. The DNA for the CDR3 is TGTGCCAGCAGCTGGACAGGGGAGATGCCGAATGGCTACACCTTC.

This clone appeared a few times. This chain uses TRBV27 with TRBJ2-7; 10 bases agree with TRBD1. Germline values: CDR1 MNHEY, CDR2 SMNVEV (reference sequence). CDR3 length: 18 residues. The V gene end was trimmed by 5 bases and the J gene end by 2 bases; junction bases not matched to a gene: 15. This CDR3 reads CASSLYFISGTGAYEQYF. The CDR3 nucleotides read TGTGCCAGCAGTCTCTACTTTATTTCCGGGACAGGGGCCTACGAGCAGTACTTC.

J is TRBJ1-1 and V is TRBV30; possible D gene TRBD1, 6 bases. The CDR3 length is 13 residues. Germline V lookup: CDR1 GTSNPN, CDR2 SVGIG (reference sequence). V lost 5 bases and J lost 0, with 10 bases in between. CDR3 residues: CAWGTPLNTEAFF. CDR3 sequence (DNA): TGTGCCTGGGGGACACCCTTGAACACTGAAGCTTTCTTT. The whole variable domain, remainder taken from reference TRBV30 and TRBJ1-1, is SQTIHQWPATLVQPVGSPLSLECTVEGTSNPNLYWYRQAAGRGLQLLFYSVGIGQISSEVPQNLSASRPQDRQFILSSKKLLLSDSGFYLCAWGTPLNTEAFFGQGTRLTVV.

The V and J genes are TRBV5-1 and TRBJ2-1, with 7 bases that match TRBD1. Germline V CDR1 and CDR2: SGHRS, YFSETQ. J was trimmed by 4 bases and V by 0 bases; bases with no gene match: 7. This CDR3 spans 16 amino acids. CDR3 in amino acids: CASSLATGVAYNEQFF. The CDR3 DNA reads TGCGCCAGCAGCTTGGCTACAGGGGTCGCATACAATGAGCAGTTCTTC.

The chain joins TRBV27 to TRBJ1-2; D unresolved. V gave up 6 bases and J gave up 2 bases, with 10 bases separating them. CDR1 MNHEY and CDR2 SMNVEV come from the germline V gene (reference sequence). The CDR3 sequence is 13 residues long. CDR3 DNA: TGTGCCAGCAGCCGAGACTGGAACTATGGCTACACCTTC. The encoded protein is CASSRDWNYGYTF.